This T cell receptor (beta chain) was profiled in a study of T cells in Graves' hyperthyroidism and ophthalmopathy. General study points: Most clonotypes expanded in thyroid above 0.001 were likewise present in blood.

Amplification of TCR beta CDR3 regions was performed using RNA transcripts as template. First-round RT-PCR of the TCR CDR3 relied on the HTBI primer set. TCRdb used MiXCR to reprocess the multiplex PCR reads, holding one entry per CDR3 protein. Here the sample spans more than 450,000 distinct CDR3 sequences, 14% being singletons. Cells are PBMCs isolated from roughly 9.2 ml of fresh blood. This clonotype showed up many times. What it binds is not known. The V gene end was trimmed by 0 bases and the J gene end by 12 bases; junction bases not matched to a gene: 6. This CDR3 region has 13 residues. The sequence derives from a woman aged 40 to 55 with Graves' hyperthyroidism. V usage is TRBV12-3 or TRBV12-4 and J usage is TRBJ1-1, with TRBD1 matching over 8 bases. Sequenced sample: blood. The CDR3 DNA is TGTGCCAGCAGTTTAGCGCAGGGGGCGACGACTTTCTTT. It specifies CASSLAQGATTFF.